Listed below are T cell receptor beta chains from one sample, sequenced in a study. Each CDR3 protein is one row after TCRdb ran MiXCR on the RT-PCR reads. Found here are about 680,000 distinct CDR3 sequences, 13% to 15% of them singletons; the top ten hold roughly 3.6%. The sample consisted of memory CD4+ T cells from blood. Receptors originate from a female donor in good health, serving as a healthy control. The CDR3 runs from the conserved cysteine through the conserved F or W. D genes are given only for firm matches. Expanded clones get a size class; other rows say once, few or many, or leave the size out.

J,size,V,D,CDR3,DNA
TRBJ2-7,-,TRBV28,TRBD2,CASNSPGLAGSYEQYF,TGTGCCAGCAATTCCCCGGGGCTAGCGGGCTCCTACGAGCAGTACTTC
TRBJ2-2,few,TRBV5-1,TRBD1,CASSLSTGANTGELFF,TGCGCCAGCAGCTTGTCGACAGGGGCGAACACCGGGGAGCTGTTTTTT
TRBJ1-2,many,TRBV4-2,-,CASSQGKGSLGYTF,TGTGCCAGCAGCCAAGGGAAGGGAAGCTTGGGCTACACCTTC
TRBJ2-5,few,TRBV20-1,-,CSARERKAGPLEETQYF,TGCAGTGCTAGAGAGAGGAAGGCAGGCCCCTTGGAAGAGACCCAGTACTTC
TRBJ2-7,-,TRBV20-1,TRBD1,CSGLVPGQGYEQYF,TGCAGTGGACTCGTACCGGGACAGGGGTACGAGCAGTACTTC
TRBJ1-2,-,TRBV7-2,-,CASSLEQALGYTF,TGTGCCAGCAGCTTAGAGCAGGCATTGGGCTACACCTTC
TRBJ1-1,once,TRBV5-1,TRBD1,CASSFDRVSAFF,TGCGCCAGCAGCTTCGACAGGGTTTCGGCTTTCTTT
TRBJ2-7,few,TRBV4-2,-,CASGPGSQEGQQYF,TGTGCCAGCGGGCCTGGATCCCAGGAAGGACAGCAGTACTTC
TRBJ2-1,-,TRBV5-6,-,CASRIARASREQFF,TGTGCCAGCAGGATAGCAAGGGCCAGTCGGGAGCAGTTCTTC
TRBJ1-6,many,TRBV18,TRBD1,CASSVGQENSPLHF,TGTGCCAGCTCAGTCGGACAGGAGAATTCACCCCTCCACTTT
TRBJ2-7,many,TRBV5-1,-,CASSLDNVPYEQYF,TGCGCCAGCAGCTTGGATAACGTTCCCTACGAGCAGTACTTC
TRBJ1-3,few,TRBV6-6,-,CASTPIPAGLKITIYF,TGTGCCAGCACCCCTATTCCAGCAGGGCTAAAGATCACCATATATTTT
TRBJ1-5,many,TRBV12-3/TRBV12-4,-,CASSLAGSYFQPQHF,TGTGCCAGCAGTTTAGCGGGGTCCTATTTTCAGCCCCAGCATTTT
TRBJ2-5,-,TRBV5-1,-,CASSRDVRQETQYF,TGCGCCAGCAGTCGGGACGTGCGCCAAGAGACCCAGTACTTC
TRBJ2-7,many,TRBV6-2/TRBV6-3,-,CASSYYGGAEDEQYF,TGTGCCAGCAGTTACTACGGGGGAGCCGAGGACGAGCAGTACTTC
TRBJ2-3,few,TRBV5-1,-,CASRNNRGTDTQYF,TGCGCCAGCAGGAATAATAGGGGCACAGATACGCAGTATTTT
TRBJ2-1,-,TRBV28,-,CASSRGDSPPFF,TGTGCCAGCAGCCGCGGGGATTCACCCCCGTTCTTC
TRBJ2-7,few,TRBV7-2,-,CASSLMGGRVGDEQYF,TGTGCCAGCAGCTTAATGGGGGGCAGGGTCGGCGACGAGCAGTACTTC
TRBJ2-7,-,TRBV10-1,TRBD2,CASRFTPGLAYREQYF,TGCGCCAGCAGGTTCACACCGGGACTAGCGTATCGCGAGCAGTACTTC
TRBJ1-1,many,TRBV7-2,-,CASSTGPRREAFF,TGTGCCAGCAGCACGGGACCTCGAAGAGAAGCTTTCTTT
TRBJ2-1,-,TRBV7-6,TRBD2,CASSLGVAGGNEQFF,TGTGCCAGCAGCTTAGGGGTAGCGGGAGGCAATGAGCAGTTCTTC
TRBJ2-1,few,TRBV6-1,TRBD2,CASRPLAGGNNEQFF,TGTGCCAGCAGACCACTAGCGGGAGGAAACAATGAGCAGTTCTTC
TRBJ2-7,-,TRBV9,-,CASSVGGGAVYEQYF,TGTGCCAGCAGCGTAGGAGGAGGCGCGGTATACGAGCAGTACTTC
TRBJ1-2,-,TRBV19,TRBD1,CASSASGGLGYTF,TGTGCCAGTAGCGCTTCAGGGGGCCTGGGCTACACCTTC
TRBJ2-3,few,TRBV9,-,CASGQQASTDTQYF,TGTGCCAGCGGTCAGCAGGCCTCCACAGATACGCAGTATTTT
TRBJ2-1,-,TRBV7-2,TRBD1,CASSFRQGENEQFF,TGTGCCAGCAGCTTCCGGCAGGGGGAGAATGAGCAGTTCTTC
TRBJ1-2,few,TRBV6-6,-,CASSYAPTRGDYGYTF,TGTGCCAGCAGTTACGCACCGACAAGGGGGGACTATGGCTACACCTTC
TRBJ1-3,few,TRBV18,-,CASSQQVTGLFSGNTIYF,TGTGCCAGCTCTCAACAGGTTACCGGATTATTCTCTGGAAACACCATATATTTT
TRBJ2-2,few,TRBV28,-,CASNHLRGNTGELFF,TGTGCCAGCAACCATTTGCGGGGGAACACCGGGGAGCTGTTTTTT
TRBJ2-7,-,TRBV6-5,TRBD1,CASSFAGTATYEQYF,TGTGCCAGCAGTTTCGCCGGGACAGCGACCTACGAGCAGTACTTC
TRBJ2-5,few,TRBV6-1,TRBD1,CASSGGGSGETQYF,TGTGCCAGCAGTGGAGGGGGCAGTGGAGAGACCCAGTACTTC
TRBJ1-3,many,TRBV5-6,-,CASSLYSGNTIYF,TGTGCCAGCAGCTTGTATAGTGGAAACACCATATATTTT
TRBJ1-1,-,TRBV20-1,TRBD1,CSAGQGAKETEAFF,TGCAGTGCTGGCCAGGGGGCTAAAGAAACTGAAGCTTTCTTT
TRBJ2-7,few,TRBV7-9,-,CASRWGTGAYEQYF,TGTGCCAGCAGGTGGGGAACAGGAGCCTACGAGCAGTACTTC
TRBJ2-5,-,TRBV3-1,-,CASSQGTQGQETQYF,TGTGCCAGCAGCCAAGGAACACAAGGTCAAGAGACCCAGTACTTC
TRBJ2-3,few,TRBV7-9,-,CASSLALAIGTYTQYF,TGTGCCAGCAGCTTAGCCCTAGCGATCGGTACATATACGCAGTATTTT
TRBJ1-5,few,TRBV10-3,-,CAISDGAGASQPQHF,TGTGCCATCAGTGACGGGGCAGGGGCGAGTCAGCCCCAGCATTTT
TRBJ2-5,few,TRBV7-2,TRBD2,CASSRTLAGVGETQYF,TGTGCCAGCAGCCGAACACTAGCGGGAGTAGGGGAGACCCAGTACTTC
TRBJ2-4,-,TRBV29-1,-,CSVVEDLGKNIQYF,TGCAGCGTTGTTGAGGACTTAGGCAAAAACATTCAGTACTTC
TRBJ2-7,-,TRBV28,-,CASSFLTGHYEQYF,TGTGCCAGCAGTTTTTTAACAGGGCACTACGAGCAGTACTTC
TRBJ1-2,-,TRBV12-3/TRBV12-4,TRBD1,CASSRTGGGYTF,TGTGCCAGCAGCCGTACAGGGGGTGGCTACACCTTC
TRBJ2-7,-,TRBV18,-,CASSVAGADYEQYF,TGTGCCAGCTCAGTGGCAGGGGCCGACTACGAGCAGTACTTC
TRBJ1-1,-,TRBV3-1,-,CASSQVTGNTEAFF,TGTGCCAGCAGCCAAGTTACAGGGAACACTGAAGCTTTCTTT
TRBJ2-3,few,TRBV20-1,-,CSARDDGLPTDTQYF,TGCAGTGCTAGAGATGACGGCCTACCGACAGATACGCAGTATTTT
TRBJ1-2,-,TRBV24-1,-,CATEDNYGYTF,TGTGCCACCGAAGACAACTATGGCTACACCTTC
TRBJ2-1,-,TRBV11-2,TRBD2,CASSGSGGSSYNEQFF,TGTGCCAGCAGCGGTAGCGGGGGGTCCTCCTACAATGAGCAGTTCTTC
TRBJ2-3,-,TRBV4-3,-,CASSQDIIRGGTDTQYF,TGCGCCAGCAGCCAAGATATTATACGTGGAGGTACAGATACGCAGTATTTT
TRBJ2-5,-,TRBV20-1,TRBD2,CSASGGGSGETQYF,TGCAGTGCTAGCGGGGGGGGGAGTGGAGAGACCCAGTACTTC
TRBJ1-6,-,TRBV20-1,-,CSAIRGSRDSPLHF,TGCAGTGCTATCAGGGGCAGTAGGGATTCACCCCTCCACTTT
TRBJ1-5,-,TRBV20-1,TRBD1,CSAQDRGPFSNQPQHF,TGCAGTGCTCAGGACAGGGGCCCTTTTAGCAATCAGCCCCAGCATTTT
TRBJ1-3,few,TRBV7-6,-,CASASTGPSSGNTIYF,TGTGCCAGCGCTTCGACAGGTCCCTCCTCTGGAAACACCATATATTTT
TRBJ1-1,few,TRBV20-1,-,CSAREFDTEAFF,TGCAGTGCTAGAGAATTCGACACTGAAGCTTTCTTT
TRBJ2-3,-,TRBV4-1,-,CASSQDPAAADTQYF,TGCGCCAGCAGCCAAGATCCGGCGGCGGCAGATACGCAGTATTTT
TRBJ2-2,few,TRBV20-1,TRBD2,CSARELAGDRSGELFF,TGCAGTGCTAGAGAGCTAGCGGGAGATAGGTCCGGGGAGCTGTTTTTT
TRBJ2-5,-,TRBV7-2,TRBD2,CASSFGGGGRETQYF,TGTGCCAGCAGCTTTGGCGGGGGAGGCCGAGAGACCCAGTACTTC
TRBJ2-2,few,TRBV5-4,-,CASSPRASQGPGELFF,TGTGCCAGCAGCCCCCGGGCTAGCCAAGGACCCGGGGAGCTGTTTTTT
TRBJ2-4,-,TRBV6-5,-,CASSPDGVDIQYF,TGTGCCAGCAGCCCGGACGGGGTGGACATTCAGTACTTC